This TCR beta chain was sequenced for a study of human T cells and chemical hapten exposure. TCRdb reanalysed the RACE reads using MiXCR and keeps one entry per CDR3 protein. The sample holds approximately 260,000 distinct CDR3 sequences, 7.5% to 8% seen once. For this clonotype: The target antigen is unknown.

Whole-study findings and limits: Significantly greater numbers of large CDR3 similarity clusters came from expanded TCRs than from controls.

Time point indicated: pre-sensitization, week 0. Treatment noted: therapeutic diphenylcyclopropenone sensitization with weekly scalp DPC. V was pared by 3 bases and J by 9 bases, with 10 bases of the junction left unmatched. CDR3 length equals 15 residues. Per germline, CDR1 MRHNA and CDR2 SNTAGT. V and J are TRBV6-4 and TRBJ2-1; 8 nucleotides line up with TRBD2. The clonotype comes from a man between 18 and 29 years old with alopecia areata. Some clones in this sample may be carry-over from other donors' samples. This specimen was whole blood, taken in connection with sensitization to the hapten diphenylcyclopropenone (DPC). The CDR3 spells CASSESVRGGTEQFF. The CDR3 region has the DNA TGTGCCAGCAGTGAAAGTGTTCGGGGGGGCACTGAGCAGTTCTTC.